The following is a T cell receptor (beta chain) sequence with its context. As yet, its antigen is unknown. The CDR3 consists of 15 residues. CDR1 MNHEY and CDR2 SVGAGI come from the germline V gene. After removal of 2 bases from V and 6 bases from J, the junction contained 8 bases not matched to a gene. PBMCs stemmed from 10 ml fresh peripheral blood. Amplification targeted TCR beta CDR3 regions from RNA transcripts. RT-PCR in the first round (using the HTBI primer set) targeted the TCR CDR3. TCRdb reprocessed the multiplex PCR reads with MiXCR, giving one entry per CDR3 protein. There are hundreds of thousands of distinct CDR3 sequences in the sample; more than 11% occur only once, and approximately 5.7% lies in the top ten. The sample originates from a study of T cells in Graves' hyperthyroidism and ophthalmopathy. Whole-study results and caveats: Ophthalmopathy was identified by the model a median roughly 6.5 months ahead of onset.

This TCR was sampled from a woman between 25 and 40 years old with Graves' hyperthyroidism that later progressed to Graves' ophthalmopathy. The specimen sequenced was blood. The genes are TRBV6-5 and TRBJ1-2; 8 bases fit TRBD1. This chain's CDR3 is CASSYDLSTGDGYTF. CDR3 nucleotides: TGTGCCAGCAGTTACGACCTCTCGACAGGGGATGGCTACACCTTC.